These T cell receptor beta chains were read from a single sample in a study of control samples from healthy donors and cancer patients. Sequenced by immunoSEQ multiplex PCR; TCRdb stores in-frame clones only, minus some. Counted here are fewer than 120,000 clones, over 75% occurring once; the ten biggest clones make up around 3.9%. Input material: PBMCs. The origin of the receptors is an older woman with lung cancer. Both conserved end residues are part of each CDR3. The D gene is left open where the match is weak. Rows may omit the clone size; those that give it use once, few, many or a size class.

J | size | V | D | DNA | CDR3
TRBJ1-3 | . | TRBV9 | . | TGTGCCAGCAGCCCCCATCTGACAGAAGCTGGAGACACCATATATTTT | CASSPHLTEAGDTIYF
TRBJ1-5 | once | TRBV28 | . | TGTGCCAGCAGTTCGACAGGATTTTGGAACAATCAGCCCCAGCATTTT | CASSSTGFWNNQPQHF
TRBJ2-7 | . | TRBV24-1 | TRBD1 | TGTGCCACCAGTGGAGGACAGGGGAAGAACGAGCAGTACTTC | CATSGGQGKNEQYF
TRBJ1-4 | . | TRBV5-1 | . | TGCGCCAGCAGCTTCGGGACACAAAATGAAAAACTGTTTTTT | CASSFGTQNEKLFF
TRBJ1-2 | . | TRBV27 | TRBD1 | TGTGCCAGCAGTTCCGGGAGACAGGGGGGAAGCTATGGCTACACCTTC | CASSSGRQGGSYGYTF
TRBJ1-2 | few | TRBV27 | . | TGTGCCAGCAGTTACACTGGGAGCTTAGGCTACACCTTC | CASSYTGSLGYTF
TRBJ1-2 | . | TRBV4-2 | . | TGTGCCAGCAGCCAAGATCTTAGGGCGCGCCAGGGCCCGAGTGGGGTCTATGGCTACACCTTC | CASSQDLRARQGPSGVYGYTF
TRBJ1-1 | . | TRBV5-6 | . | TGTGCCAGCAGCAGACCTTTCCAGGGGAACACTGAAGCTTTCTTT | CASSRPFQGNTEAFF
TRBJ1-2 | . | TRBV5-1 | TRBD1 | TGCGCCAGCAGCTTTACAGGGGCTAACTATGGCTACACCTTC | CASSFTGANYGYTF
TRBJ1-2 | . | TRBV7-8 | TRBD1 | TGTGCCAGCAGCCGAGCGAGGGGACAGGACCCTGGCTACACCTTC | CASSRARGQDPGYTF
TRBJ1-1 | . | TRBV3-1/TRBV3-2 | . | TGTGCCAGCAGCCCTTACAAGGCGTCGGCGTTGGAAGCTTTCTTT | CASSPYKASALEAFF
TRBJ2-6 | . | TRBV10-3 | . | TGTGCCATCAGTGAGTCACGGGGCAGGGATCCTCCTGGGGCCAACGTCCTGACTTTC | CAISESRGRDPPGANVLTF
TRBJ1-6 | . | TRBV2 | . | TGTGCCAGCAGTGAAGCTTCCGGGCGGGCCCGGGGCTCACCCCTCCACTTT | CASSEASGRARGSPLHF
TRBJ2-1 | . | TRBV13 | . | TGTGCCAGCAGCCCCCCCCGGTCCCTCCTATATAATGAGCAGTTCTTC | CASSPPRSLLYNEQFF
TRBJ2-7 | . | TRBV29-1 | TRBD2 | TGCAGCGTTTCAACGCTAGCGGGCCCCTACGAGCAGTACTTC | CSVSTLAGPYEQYF
TRBJ1-1 | . | TRBV6-1 | . | TGTGCCAGCAGTGAAGGAATTGAGGGGGTGGGCGCTTTCTTT | CASSEGIEGVGAFF
TRBJ2-3 | . | TRBV19 | TRBD1 | TGTGCCAGTACCCAACAGGGGGCTAGCACAGATACGCAGTATTTT | CASTQQGASTDTQYF
TRBJ2-3 | . | TRBV19 | . | TGTGCCAGTAGTATGGGGCAGGGAGATGGAGATACGCAGTATTTT | CASSMGQGDGDTQYF
TRBJ1-5 | . | TRBV4-2 | . | TGTGCCAGCAGCCAAGGCGGGGGGGCGAATCAGCCCCAGCATTTT | CASSQGGGANQPQHF
TRBJ2-1 | . | TRBV27 | . | TGTGCCAGCAGTTTATTAACCGGGAGACGCTACAATGAGCAGTTCTTC | CASSLLTGRRYNEQFF
TRBJ2-5 | . | TRBV5-1 | TRBD2 | TGCGCCAGCAGCGCCGCCGGGACTAGCGGGGGCCTACAAGAGACCCAGTACTTC | CASSAAGTSGGLQETQYF
TRBJ1-2 | . | TRBV29-1 | . | TGCAGCGTTGCTACAGGGAGCGGGGTTTATGGCTACACCTTC | CSVATGSGVYGYTF
TRBJ1-2 | . | TRBV9 | . | TGTGCCAGCAGCGGTGGGGGGTATGGCTACACCTTC | CASSGGGYGYTF
TRBJ1-2 | . | TRBV27 | . | TGTGCCAGCAGTTTTACCGGGACCGGGAGTGGCTACACCTTC | CASSFTGTGSGYTF
TRBJ2-3 | . | TRBV4-1 | . | TGCGCCAGCAGCCAAGAACAAAGACGGACAGTTAGCACAGATACGCAGTATTTT | CASSQEQRRTVSTDTQYF
TRBJ2-1 | . | TRBV4-3 | . | TGCGCCAGCAGCCAAGATTGGACGTATTCCTACAATGAGCAGTTCTTC | CASSQDWTYSYNEQFF
TRBJ2-1 | once | TRBV27 | TRBD1 | TGTGCCAGCAGTTTATTCCCGGGACAGGGGGACGCTTACAATGAGCAGTTCTTC | CASSLFPGQGDAYNEQFF
TRBJ2-1 | . | TRBV19 | TRBD2 | TGTGCCAGTAGTCCAAGCGGGAGGGCCAGGAATGAGCAGTTCTTC | CASSPSGRARNEQFF
TRBJ2-1 | . | TRBV30 | . | TGTGCCTGGAGTGTAGTCGGGAGCTCCTACAATGAGCAGTTCTTC | CAWSVVGSSYNEQFF
TRBJ2-6 | once | TRBV5-4 | . | TGTGCCAGCAGCTTGTCCTCATTGGGAGGGGCCAACGTCCTGACTTTC | CASSLSSLGGANVLTF
TRBJ2-2 | few | TRBV9 | TRBD2 | TGTGCCAACCCGACTAGCGGGAGGGAATTAGATCCCTTCGCGAACACCGGGGAGCTGTTTTTT | CANPTSGRELDPFANTGELFF